The 5 T cell receptor beta chains reported below all come from one sample, sequenced in a study of shared clonotypes between healthy human individuals. Assay used: immunoSEQ multiplex PCR; TCRdb lists only in-frame clones, some missing. In the table there are 2.5 million or so clones, approximately 92% of which are singletons. The source material was naive CD4+ T cells sorted from blood. Subset here: CD45RA+ positively selected. These receptor sequences come from a man aged 18 to 29 in good health.

V is TRBV6-5 and J is TRBJ1-4, with D tentatively TRBD1 (5 bases). This CDR3 region has 14 residues. Germline loops: CDR1 MNHEY, CDR2 SVGAGI. The germline V and J ends were trimmed by 7 bases and 3 bases, with 12 bases remaining between them. This CDR3 is CASNLRGPNEKLFF. Written as DNA, the CDR3 is TGTGCCAGCAACCTCCGGGGCCCTAATGAAAAACTGTTTTTT.

The chain is built from TRBV28 and TRBJ2-7, with D maybe TRBD1 (6 bases). The germline V gene has CDR1 MDHEN and CDR2 SYDVKM. The CDR3 consists of 14 residues. V was shortened by 3 bases and J by 0 bases, with 9 bases between the two germline ends. The CDR3 sequence: CASSLGTYSYEQYF. CDR3 DNA: TGTGCCAGCAGTTTGGGGACATACTCCTACGAGCAGTACTTC.

This rearrangement joins TRBV27 to TRBJ2-6, with D possibly TRBD1 on 6 matching bases. The germline V gene encodes CDR1 MNHEY and CDR2 SMNVEV (reference sequence). The CDR3 extends over 17 amino acids. The V end lost 6 bases, the J end lost 4 bases, and 19 bases lay between the germline ends. The CDR3 sequence: CASRAQGLRDGANVLTF. In DNA form, the CDR3 reads TGTGCCAGCAGGGCACAGGGATTGAGGGACGGGGCCAACGTCCTGACTTTC. Drawing the rest from reference TRBV27 and TRBJ2-6, the complete variable domain is EAQVTQNPRYLITVTGKKLTVTCSQNMNHEYMSWYRQDPGLGLRQIYYSMNVEVTDKGDVPEGYKVSRKEKRNFPLILESPSPNQTSLYFCASRAQGLRDGANVLTFGAGSRLTVL.

This chain links TRBV7-9 with TRBJ2-3; 10 nucleotides align to TRBD2. CDR3 length: 16 residues. Germline assignment: CDR1 SEHNR and CDR2 FQNEAQ (reference sequence). Trimming took 1 base from V and 2 from J; bases not matched to a gene: 3. In DNA, the CDR3 is TGTGCCAGCAGCTTAGGTACTAGCGGGGTCACAGATACGCAGTATTTT. This translates into CASSLGTSGVTDTQYF.

Of note for this clone: The same CDR3 also results from other DNA sequences found in this sample. V usage is TRBV5-1 and J usage is TRBJ2-1, with TRBD2 as a possible D gene (5 bases). Trimming shortened V by 0 bases and J by 0 bases, and 7 bases separated the two germline ends. The CDR3 totals 15 residues. The germline V gene encodes CDR1 SGHRS and CDR2 YFSETQ. In nucleotides, the CDR3 is TGCGCCAGCAGCTTGGGTGGGAGCTCCTACAATGAGCAGTTCTTC. It codes for CASSLGGSSYNEQFF.